The 11 T cell receptor beta chains reported below all come from one sample, sequenced in a study of blood T cell repertoires in COVID-19. TCRdb's copy holds only in-frame clones and misses some; the assay was immunoSEQ multiplex PCR. The data contain hundreds of thousands of clones, approximately 90% of them singletons. The material sequenced was PBMCs or T cells enriched from blood (not recorded which). All receptors derive from a woman younger than 30 who had recovered from COVID-19.

The CDR3 region has the DNA TGTGCCAGCAGAGCATACAGGGGGAGCAATCAGCCCCAGCATTTT. Its protein is CASRAYRGSNQPQHF. The chain recombines TRBV2 with TRBJ1-5; 8 bases fit TRBD1. This CDR3 is built from 15 residues. The germline gives CDR1 SNHLY, CDR2 FYNNEI. The V gene end was trimmed by 6 bases and the J gene end by 1 base; junction bases not matched to a gene: 5.

Here the CDR3 DNA reads TGTGCCAGCAGCTCGCCTGGACAGGATGAAAAACTGTTTTTT. Translation gives CASSSPGQDEKLFF. This chain uses TRBV7-9 with TRBJ1-4; 7 bases agree with TRBD1. The CDR3 length is 14 residues. The V gene end was trimmed by 4 bases and the J gene end by 6 bases; junction bases not matched to a gene: 5. Germline CDR1 SEHNR, CDR2 FQNEAQ (reference sequence). The variable domain in full, with the rest retrieved from reference TRBV7-9 and TRBJ1-4, is DTGVSQNPRHKITKRGQNVTFRCDPISEHNRLYWYRQTLGQGPEFLTYFQNEAQLEKSRLLSDRFSAERPKGSFSTLEIQRTEQGDSAMYLCASSSPGQDEKLFFGSGTQLSVL.

The rearrangement uses TRBV28 and TRBJ2-7, with 7 bases identical to TRBD1. The V gene's germline CDR1 is MDHEN and CDR2 SYDVKM. The V and J ends lost 2 bases and 2 bases, in that order; junction bases with no gene match: 3. There are 14 residues in the CDR3. The CDR3 DNA is TGTGCCAGCAGTTTAGACAGGGCTCCCTACGAGCAGTACTTC. Translating gives CASSLDRAPYEQYF.

This rearrangement joins TRBV13 to TRBJ1-1; 7 bases match TRBD1. This CDR3 region has 12 residues. With 3 bases clipped from V and 7 bases from J, the junction kept 2 bases outside the gene matches. Germline V lookup: CDR1 PRHDT, CDR2 FYEKMQ (reference sequence). The CDR3 DNA reads TGTGCCAGCAGCTTTGGGACAGATGAAGCTTTCTTT. It yields the protein CASSFGTDEAFF.

This clone turned up a few times. The chain combines TRBV4-3 with TRBJ2-3; D unclear. Per germline, CDR1 LGHNA and CDR2 YSLEER. This CDR3 contains 16 residues. Trimming took off 0 bases at V and 3 bases at J, with 13 bases between the two ends. The CDR3 nucleotides read TGCGCCAGCAGCCAAGAGGTCGCGGTTTTGACAGATACGCAGTATTTT. Translating gives CASSQEVAVLTDTQYF.

Worth noting for this clone: Relative to the germline gene, one junction end is altered; a read error may explain this. This chain links TRBV5-8 with TRBJ2-7; 7 bases agree with TRBD1. Germline CDR1 and CDR2: SGHTS and YDEGEE. CDR3 size: 17 residues. The DNA for the CDR3 is TGTGCCAGCAGTCGGGACCCGGGACAGCCGAGGAATTTGGAGCTGTACTTC. This encodes CASSRDPGQPRNLELYF. Combining the CDR3 with reference TRBV5-8 and TRBJ2-7 gives the whole variable domain EAGVTQSPTHLIKTRGQQATLRCSPISGHTSVYWYQQALGLGLQFLLWYDEGEERNRGNFPPRFSGRQFPNYSSELNVNALELEDSALYLCASSRDPGQPRNLELYFGPGTRLTVT.

Notes on this clone: This sample also contains other DNA sequences that code for the same CDR3. The CDR3 sequence: CASSPSMNTEAFF. The CDR3 bases are TGTGCCAGCAGCCCGTCTATGAACACTGAAGCTTTCTTT. The chain couples TRBV3-1 (or the pseudogene TRBV3-2) to TRBJ1-1, with D uncertain. With 4 bases removed from V and 0 bases from J, the gap between germline ends came to 6 bases. The CDR3 runs 13 residues. Germline CDR1 reads LGHDT; CDR2 reads YNNKEL (reference sequence).

The chain recombines TRBV5-1 with TRBJ2-5, with D perhaps matching TRBD2 (5 bases). The CDR3 has 14 residues. The ends were cut back, 4 bases at V and 2 bases at J, with 12 bases in the middle. Looked up from germline, CDR1 is SGHRS and CDR2 is YFSETQ. The CDR3 sequence: CASSLERLQETQYF. CDR3 DNA: TGCGCCAGCAGCCTAGAGCGGTTGCAAGAGACCCAGTACTTC.

The chain combines TRBV10-3 with TRBJ2-1, with no clear D. V lost 0 bases to trimming and J lost 5 bases, with 14 bases between them. There are 16 residues in the CDR3. Germline-derived CDR1 and CDR2 are ENHRY and SYGVKD. The DNA of the CDR3 is TGTGCCATCAGTGAGTCGCTCTTAAAGCTCCACAATGAGCAGTTCTTC. Encoded protein: CAISESLLKLHNEQFF.

The V and J genes are TRBV5-5 and TRBJ2-7, with 10 positions matching TRBD2. J lost 3 bases, V lost 4 bases, and 10 bases had no gene match. Germline V gene sequence: CDR1 SGHKS, CDR2 YYEKEE (reference sequence). This CDR3 is 16 amino acids long. The CDR3 reads CASSPLSTSGFYEQYF. CDR3 nucleotides: TGTGCCAGCAGCCCACTCTCGACTAGCGGGTTCTACGAGCAGTACTTC.

The chain combines TRBV4-2 with TRBJ1-6, with D possibly being TRBD1 (6 bases). Between the trimmed V and J ends, which lost 4 bases and 1 base, there was a span of 17 bases. Per germline, CDR1 LGHNA and CDR2 YNFKEQ. This CDR3 is 18 amino acids long. Here the CDR3 DNA reads TGTGCCAGCAGCCTGGAGGCTACAACAGGGTCCTATAATTCACCCCTCCACTTT. This sequence encodes CASSLEATTGSYNSPLHF.